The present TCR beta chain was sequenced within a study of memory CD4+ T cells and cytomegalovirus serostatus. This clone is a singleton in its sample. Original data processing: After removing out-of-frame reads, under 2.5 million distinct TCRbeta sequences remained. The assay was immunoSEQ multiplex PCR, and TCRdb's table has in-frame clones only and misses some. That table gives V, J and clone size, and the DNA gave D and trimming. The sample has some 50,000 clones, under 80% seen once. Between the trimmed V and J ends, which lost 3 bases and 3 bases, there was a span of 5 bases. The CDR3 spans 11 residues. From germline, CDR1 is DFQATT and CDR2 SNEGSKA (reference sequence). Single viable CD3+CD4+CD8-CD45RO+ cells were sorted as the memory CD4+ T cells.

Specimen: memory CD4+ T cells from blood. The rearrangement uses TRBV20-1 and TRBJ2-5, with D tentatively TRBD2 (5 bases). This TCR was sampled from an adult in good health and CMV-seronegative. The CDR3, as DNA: TGCAGTGCTAGCGGGAAAGAGACCCAGTACTTC. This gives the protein CSASGKETQYF.